This T cell receptor (beta chain) originates from a study of blood T cells in healthy people across ages. A minimum of 6 micrograms of total RNA was extracted per sample. PCR was performed a second time for 7 to 11 cycles using a sample-barcoded 5' primer and a J-beta primer mix. MiXCR, run by TCRdb on the 5' RACE reads, gives a single entry per CDR3 protein. The table has some 1.5 million distinct CDR3 sequences, 25% to 30% seen once. Study-wide points: Versus aged donors, long-lived donors had higher diversity and more naive CD4+ cells.

As concerns this clonotype: The antigen is unknown.

This CDR3 region has 13 residues. V dropped 9 bases and J dropped 7 bases, with 19 bases sitting between them. The V gene's germline CDR1 is SNHLY and CDR2 FYNNEI. The TCR was taken from a woman in her twenties or thirties in good health. The sample consisted of blood. This sequence joins TRBV2 and TRBJ2-7; D is unresolved. CDR3 amino acids: CASSIDSTGEQYF. CDR3 in DNA: TGTGCCAGTAGTATAGACTCAACTGGGGAGCAGTACTTC.